This T cell receptor beta chain was obtained from a study of cytomegalovirus exposure and HLA in healthy donors (dated by TCRdb to 2017 to 2019). Some background on the complete study: An earlier analysis of approximately 640 of the donors reported 250 to 350 Gb of sequence data and 117 million unique TCR beta sequences from roughly 180 million T cells. An early release that covered some 630 HLA-typed donors contained approximately 300 gigabases of sequencing data and 80 million or so unique TCR sequences. Of the roughly 400 genotyped donors, 65% to 90% fell in the genetic ancestry cluster associated with self-reported Caucasian donors. The aim of the study was to test whether cataloging public T cell receptors could identify signatures of past pathogen exposure. The T cell repertoires of several hundred subjects were profiled by immunosequencing and related to cytomegalovirus serostatus. Besides the first cohort of around 700 subjects, a separate validation cohort made up of 120 different subjects was used. To predict cytomegalovirus infection status, the study brought together high-throughput TCR immunosequencing, statistical association of individual TCRs with disease status, and machine learning. In a later analysis, previously published TCR beta repertoires from 550 to 750 donors were re-analyzed and high-resolution HLA genotyping was added so that TCR occurrence patterns could be studied. The later analysis used no new phenotypic data to find candidate immune exposures, relying instead on TCR beta sequences and their occurrence across donors. An earlier analysis of several hundred of the donors applied high-throughput TCR beta sequencing to assess whether each TCR beta V gene segment acted as functional or pseudogenic. Donor age, sex, ethnicity and CMV serostatus were collected together with the repertoire data. A later genetic analysis took genome-wide SNP genotypes for about 65% of the 666 donors and used that subset as a discovery cohort. All discovery cohort repertoires had been generated on a single sequencing platform. Class I and class II HLA loci were covered by the typing at four-digit resolution. The number of donors typed differed by locus, with 629-630 for A, B, C, DRB1 and DQB1, 522 for DQA1, 606 for DPA1, and over 400 for DPB1. Because of strong linkage in the cohort, roughly five DR-DQ haplotypes were treated as single units for association and clustering. On average, 235,054 unique TCR beta nucleotide sequences were sequenced per donor among a few hundred genotyped donors of the cohort, with 15% to 20% of those sequences being non-productive. Results and caveats for the whole study, not just this receptor: The earlier analysis of a few hundred of the donors excluded roughly 16 rarely observed V segments, including chromosome 9 orphons, because counts were too low. Correlated functional status among segregating V segments might reflect linkage disequilibrium, but an unknown experimental factor could not be ruled out. An association between a missense DCLRE1C variant and V-gene and J-gene trimming of TCR beta chains was found in a later genetic analysis and replicated in an independent cohort. Assigning TCR associations to individual alleles was difficult when HLA alleles, especially DR and DQ, strongly co-occurred. The authors suggested that the approach could potentially be extended to other disease states and immunological phenotypes. In an earlier analysis of approximately 590 of the donors, most TCR beta V segments appeared in productive rearrangements about 90% or about 30% of the time, broadly matching IMGT annotations. In a later analysis, the rate of TCR association differed among HLA loci, with DRB1 alleles having the most associated TCRs and HLA-C alleles having the fewest. In vitro tests confirmed that a few of the cytomegalovirus-associated TCR beta chains recognize cytomegalovirus antigens. The only immune exposure information available for the cohort was CMV serostatus. Because HLA typing was missing for some donors at each locus, association tests included only the typed subset. While some public TCRs were present in many individuals, most TCR sequences turned up only very rarely across donors. In a later analysis, most CMV-associated TCR beta chains were found to appear HLA-restricted, with HLA associations seemingly driven largely by CMV exposure. A further reported finding was that TCR beta sequences accurately predicted the HLA-A and HLA-B alleles for most subjects in the first cohort. Several of the top co-occurrence clusters appeared to be linked to parvovirus B19, influenza, CMV and Epstein-Barr virus, according to a later analysis. In a later analysis, 15,000 to 20,000 TCR beta sequences were associated with specific HLA alleles at a false discovery rate of 0.05. Roughly uniform sequencing depth across donors was assumed in presence/absence analyses, although this assumption may not hold. In a later analysis, HLA-associated TCR beta chains were found to be more clonally expanded and to have lower generation probabilities than equally common non-associated chains. A group of highly shared sequence variants was considered likely to be a technical artifact of the sequencing pipeline. The classifier was reported to diagnose cytomegalovirus status with high specificity and sensitivity in both the original and validation cohorts. The cohort was sequenced for TCR beta chains only, and without alpha or paired-chain data the features that could be detected were limited. In a later genetic analysis, fewer N-insertions in productive TCRs were reported among donors in an Asian-associated ancestry cluster than the roughly 670-donor mean. The study gave a list of some 150 TCR beta chains associated with cytomegalovirus.

The cohort comprised under 700 healthy bone marrow donors. At the time of sampling, all cohort members were nominally healthy, though unrecorded immune exposures were likely present. The donor was CMV seronegative and was included in the group of a few hundred seronegative cohort members. A peripheral blood sample was provided by each donor, and peripheral blood mononuclear cells were used for TCR beta sequencing. Genomic DNA was extracted from the blood cell samples with the Qiagen DNeasy Blood Extraction Kit. In the case of this clone: Its binding antigen is unknown. The sample holds no much larger clone one base away, and base qualities are not on file.

The library was made by the immunoSEQ multiplex PCR assay. A mixture of 60 forward primers for TCR Vbeta segments and 13 reverse primers for TCR Jbeta segments was used in the multiplex PCR. The CDR3 region of rearranged TCR beta genes was amplified from genomic DNA with a multiplex PCR assay. The Illumina HiSeq System was used to sequence the amplified TCR beta libraries as 87-base-pair reads. Per the original workflow: A later analysis tallied some 79 million unique TCR beta chains across the 650 to 750 repertoires, and approximately 12 million of those chains were shared by two or more donors. To remove PCR and sequencing errors, raw reads were error-corrected and collapsed into unique sequences using a nearest-neighbor algorithm that merged closely related sequences. V, D and J gene segments were assigned by aligning CDR3 sequences to IMGT reference sequences. For a sequence to be retained, a match of at least six nucleotides to both a V gene segment and a J gene segment was required. Rearrangements were classified as productive when the CDR3 lacked stop codons and remained in frame with V and J, and all other rearrangements were classified as non-productive. CDR3 was defined by IMGT convention, running from the second conserved V-encoded cysteine to the conserved J-encoded phenylalanine. In an earlier analysis of around 640 of the donors, sequences lacking an unambiguous match to a single V gene segment were excluded. In an earlier analysis of about 590 of the donors, a V segment was called functional when productive rearrangements were above 56.7%, and segregating when the standard deviation between donors exceeded 5%. A statistical classification framework was developed to diagnose cytomegalovirus status using the catalog of TCR beta chain sequences. A later analysis assigned V and J genes by comparing TCR nucleotide sequences with IMGT/GENE-DB human TR gene sequences. The TCRdist pipeline was used in a later analysis to assign CDR3 sequences and most-parsimonious VDJ recombination scenarios. In a later analysis, each TCR beta chain was defined by its CDR3 amino acid sequence together with its V-gene family, and reads lacking a unique V-gene family were excluded. A later analysis removed roughly 590 highly shared, low-generation-probability nucleotide sequences to deal with suspected cross-contamination and a sequencing artifact. For each public chain, a later analysis derived a clonal expansion index from normalized ranks of inferred template counts within each repertoire. In a later analysis, generation probabilities were computed with a VDJ recombination model fitted to out-of-frame rearrangements, and the resulting probabilities were checked against IGoR. In a later analysis, TCR-TCR, TCR-HLA and TCR-CMV co-occurrence was scored with hypergeometric tests, and a repertoire-size bias correction was applied to TCR pairs. In a later analysis, false discovery rates were estimated by permuting HLA or CMV assignments 20 times. In a later analysis, co-occurring TCRs were grouped using DBSCAN, and TCRdist sequence similarity was added for clustering within HLA-allele-positive subsets. For co-occurrence clustering, repertoires with fewer than 30,000 or more than 120,000 public chains were excluded, along with several repertoires with anomalous nucleotide sharing. TCRdb carries this immuneACCESS record with in-frame sequences only. Its versions omit some clonotypes, under half of them owing to an unresolved V gene in the studies checked, with the rest unexplained. V and J calls plus clone size are reproduced from that table; the DNA served to infer D and trimming. Present in this sample are some 190,000 clones, just over 75% of which were seen just once. The ten largest make up around 1.5% of the sample.

Sequencing was done on a sample of PBMCs. This receptor was taken from a man between 18 and 35 years old in good health and CMV-seronegative.

Here is the DNA: TGCGCCAGCAGTCCAACTCCAACTCGACAGTTCTACGAGCAGTACTTC. This translates into CASSPTPTRQFYEQYF. The chain was built from TRBV5-1 and TRBJ2-7; the D region possibly corresponds to TRBD1 (5 bases align). The CDR1 and CDR2 encoded by the germline V gene are SGHRS and YFSETQ. V and J lose 5 bases and 3 bases, and a span of 21 bases separates them. The CDR3 contains 16 residues, cysteine and phenylalanine counted. Of all the DNA, just the CDR3 is kept, 48 bases in frame from base 1.